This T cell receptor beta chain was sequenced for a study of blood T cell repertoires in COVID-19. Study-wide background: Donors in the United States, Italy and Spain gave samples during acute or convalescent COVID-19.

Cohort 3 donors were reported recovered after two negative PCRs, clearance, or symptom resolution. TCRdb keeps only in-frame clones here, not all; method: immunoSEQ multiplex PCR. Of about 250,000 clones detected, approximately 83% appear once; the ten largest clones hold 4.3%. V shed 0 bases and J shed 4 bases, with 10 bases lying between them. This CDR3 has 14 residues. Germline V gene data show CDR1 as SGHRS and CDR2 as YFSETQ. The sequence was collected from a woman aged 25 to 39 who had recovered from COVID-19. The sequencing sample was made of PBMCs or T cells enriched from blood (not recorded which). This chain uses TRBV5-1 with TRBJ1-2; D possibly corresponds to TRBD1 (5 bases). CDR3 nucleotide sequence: TGCGCCAGCAGCTTGGGCAGGGAGGGCTATGGCTACACCTTC. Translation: CASSLGREGYGYTF.